One sample yielded the 8 T cell receptor beta chains listed below, sequenced in a study of cytomegalovirus exposure and HLA in healthy donors. 13 Jbeta primers and 60 Vbeta primers were used for the PCR. Libraries were prepared by immunoSEQ multiplex PCR; TCRdb keeps only in-frame clonotypes and omits some of them. The sample contains some 170,000 clones, almost 80% of which appear only once. The sample taken for sequencing was PBMCs. These receptors originate from a man between 18 and 35 years old in good health and CMV-seropositive.

There are a few counts of this clone. The J gene is TRBJ1-2, the V gene TRBV7-9, with 10 positions matching TRBD1. V was clipped by 5 bases and J by 13 bases; unmatched bases: 7. Per germline, CDR1 SEHNR and CDR2 FQNEAQ (reference sequence). The CDR3 consists of 12 residues. Here the CDR3 DNA reads TGTGCCAGCAGCACCGGACAGGGGGTATCCACCTTC. Its protein product is CASSTGQGVSTF. The full variable domain, in which reference TRBV7-9 and TRBJ1-2 provide the parts outside the CDR3, is DTGVSQNPRHKITKRGQNVTFRCDPISEHNRLYWYRQTLGQGPEFLTYFQNEAQLEKSRLLSDRFSAERPKGSFSTLEIQRTEQGDSAMYLCASSTGQGVSTFGSGTRLTVV.

Concerning this clone: Lacking the conserved final phenylalanine or tryptophan, this CDR3 likely reflects a read error. The chain has TRBV6-6 and TRBJ1-6; TRBD1 matches at 8 bases. With V trimmed by 5 bases and J by 10 bases, 7 bases remained unmatched. CDR1 MNHNY and CDR2 SVGAGI come from the germline V gene (reference sequence). The CDR3 has 14 residues. The CDR3 DNA reads as TGTGCCAGCAGTGCAGGGGGCCACTCATCACCCCTCCACCTT. Its protein product is CASSAGGHSSPLHL.

V and J are TRBV11-2 and TRBJ1-1; D unresolved. This CDR3 comprises 15 residues. Trimming took 3 bases from V and 5 from J, leaving 16 bases between them. Looked up from germline, CDR1 is SGHAT and CDR2 is FQNNGV. This CDR3 reads CASSLRPDLGTEAFF. Written as DNA, the CDR3 is TGTGCCAGCAGCTTGAGGCCTGACCTTGGGACTGAAGCTTTCTTT.

The chain is built from TRBV13 and TRBJ1-1; no definite D call. The V gene lost 3 bases and the J gene lost 4 bases, with 15 bases spanning the gap. The CDR3 consists of 15 residues. Germline V gives CDR1 PRHDT, CDR2 FYEKMQ (reference sequence). The DNA of the CDR3 is TGTGCCAGCAGCTTTCGCCAGGCCCACACCACTGAAGCTTTCTTT. Translation: CASSFRQAHTTEAFF.

V is TRBV5-1 and J is TRBJ2-5; D might be TRBD2 (5 bases). V lost 4 bases to trimming and J lost 5 bases, with 18 bases between them. This CDR3 has 15 amino acids. Germline V gene sequence: CDR1 SGHRS, CDR2 YFSETQ. The CDR3 sequence: CASSPRLLEGETQYF. CDR3 DNA: TGCGCCAGCAGCCCCCGACTGCTTGAGGGTGAGACCCAGTACTTC. Full variable domain (remainder filled in from reference TRBV5-1 and TRBJ2-5): KAGVTQTPRYLIKTRGQQVTLSCSPISGHRSVSWYQQTPGQGLQFLFEYFSETQRNKGNFPGRFSGRQFSNSRSEMNVSTLELGDSALYLCASSPRLLEGETQYFGPGTRLLVL.

The CDR3: CASSELQGRADTQYF. The CDR3, as DNA: TGTGCCAGCAGTGAACTGCAGGGCCGGGCAGATACGCAGTATTTT. This chain connects TRBV2 to TRBJ2-3; D might be TRBD1 (5 bases). Deletions cut 2 bases from V and 4 bases from J, with 13 bases between. The CDR3 consists of 15 residues. Germline V lookup: CDR1 SNHLY, CDR2 FYNNEI.

This clone came up a few times. The V and J genes are TRBV7-2 and TRBJ2-7, with D perhaps TRBD2 (5 bases). CDR3 length: 16 amino acids. V lost 2 bases, J lost 0 bases, and 14 bases lay in between. CDR1 and CDR2 from the germline V gene are SGHTA and FQGNSA. CDR3 coding DNA: TGTGCCAGCAGCTTATTGGGCGGGTTAAGCTCCTACGAGCAGTACTTC. This codes for CASSLLGGLSSYEQYF.

V usage is TRBV7-2 and J usage is TRBJ1-4, with D perhaps matching TRBD1 (5 bases). This CDR3 is built from 13 residues. The V end was cut by 6 bases, the J end by 8 bases, with 13 bases between. Germline CDR1 SGHTA, CDR2 FQGNSA. CDR3 residues: CASSRRDWEKLFF. The CDR3 region has the DNA TGTGCCAGCAGTCGCCGGGACTGGGAAAAACTGTTTTTT. Full variable domain (remainder filled in from reference TRBV7-2 and TRBJ1-4): GAGVSQSPSNKVTEKGKDVELRCDPISGHTALYWYRQSLGQGLEFLIYFQGNSAPDKSGLPSDRFSAERTGGSVSTLTIQRTQQEDSAVYLCASSRRDWEKLFFGSGTQLSVL.